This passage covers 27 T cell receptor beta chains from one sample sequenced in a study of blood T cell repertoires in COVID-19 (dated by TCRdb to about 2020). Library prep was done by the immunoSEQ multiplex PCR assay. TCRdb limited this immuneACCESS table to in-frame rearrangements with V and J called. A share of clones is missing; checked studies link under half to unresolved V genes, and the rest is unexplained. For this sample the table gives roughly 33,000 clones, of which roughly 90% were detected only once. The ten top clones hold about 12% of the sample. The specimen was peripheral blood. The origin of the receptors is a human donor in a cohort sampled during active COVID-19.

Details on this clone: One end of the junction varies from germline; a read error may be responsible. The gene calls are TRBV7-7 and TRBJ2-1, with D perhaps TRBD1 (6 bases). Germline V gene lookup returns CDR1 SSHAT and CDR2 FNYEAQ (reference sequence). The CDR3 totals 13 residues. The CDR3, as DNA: TGTGCTAGCAGCCCAGGGGTGTACAATGAGCAGTTCTTC. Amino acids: CASSPGVYNEQFF.

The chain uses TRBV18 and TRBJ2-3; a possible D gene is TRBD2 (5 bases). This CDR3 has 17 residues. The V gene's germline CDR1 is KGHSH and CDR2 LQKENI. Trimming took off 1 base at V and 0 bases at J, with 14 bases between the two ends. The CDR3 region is CASSPRLREGSTDTQYF. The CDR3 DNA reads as TGTGCCAGCTCACCACGCCTCCGTGAGGGTAGCACAGATACGCAGTATTTT.

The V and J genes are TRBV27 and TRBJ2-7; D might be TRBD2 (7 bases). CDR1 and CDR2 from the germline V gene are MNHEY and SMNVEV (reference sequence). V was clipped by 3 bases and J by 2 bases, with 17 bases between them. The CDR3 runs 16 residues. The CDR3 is CASSLEPGEGPYEQYF. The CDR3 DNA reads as TGTGCCAGCAGTTTGGAGCCAGGGGAGGGACCCTACGAGCAGTACTTC.

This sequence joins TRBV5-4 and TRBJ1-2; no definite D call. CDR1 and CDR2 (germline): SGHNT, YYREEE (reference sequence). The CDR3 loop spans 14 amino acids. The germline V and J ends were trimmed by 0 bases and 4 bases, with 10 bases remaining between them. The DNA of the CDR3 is TGTGCCAGCAGCTTGGCCAGAGGCCTCTATGGCTACACCTTC. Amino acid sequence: CASSLARGLYGYTF.

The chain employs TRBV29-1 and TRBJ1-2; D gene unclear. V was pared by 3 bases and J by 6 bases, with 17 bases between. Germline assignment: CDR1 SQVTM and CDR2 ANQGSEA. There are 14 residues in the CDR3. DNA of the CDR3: TGCAGCGTTGACCCGCCGCGTCGGGAAGATGGCTACACCTTC. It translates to CSVDPPRREDGYTF.

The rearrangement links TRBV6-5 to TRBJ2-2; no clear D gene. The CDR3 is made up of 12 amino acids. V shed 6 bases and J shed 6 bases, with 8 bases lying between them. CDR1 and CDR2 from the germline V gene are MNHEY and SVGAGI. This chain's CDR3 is CASSPRPGELFF. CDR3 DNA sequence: TGTGCCAGCAGCCCCAGGCCCGGGGAGCTGTTTTTT.

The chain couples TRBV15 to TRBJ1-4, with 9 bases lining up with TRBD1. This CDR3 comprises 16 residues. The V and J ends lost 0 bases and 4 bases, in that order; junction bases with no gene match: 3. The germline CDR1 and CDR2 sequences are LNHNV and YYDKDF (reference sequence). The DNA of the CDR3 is TGTGCCACCAGCAGAGATCGACAGGGGGGTAATGAAAAACTGTTTTTT. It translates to CATSRDRQGGNEKLFF.

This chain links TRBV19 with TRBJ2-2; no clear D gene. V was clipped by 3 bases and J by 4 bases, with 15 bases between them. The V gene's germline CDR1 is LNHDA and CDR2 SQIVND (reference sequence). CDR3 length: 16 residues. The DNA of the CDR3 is TGTGCCAGTAGTATCGGGTCGTTCGGCCTCACCGGGGAGCTGTTTTTT. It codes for CASSIGSFGLTGELFF.

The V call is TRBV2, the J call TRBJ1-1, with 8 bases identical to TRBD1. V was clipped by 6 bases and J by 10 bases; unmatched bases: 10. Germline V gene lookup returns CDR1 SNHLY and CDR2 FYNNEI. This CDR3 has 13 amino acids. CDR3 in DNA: TGTGCCAGCAGGATGACAGGGGTGGTCGGAGCTTTCTTT. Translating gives CASRMTGVVGAFF. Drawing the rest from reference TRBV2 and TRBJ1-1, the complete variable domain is EPEVTQTPSHQVTQMGQEVILRCVPISNHLYFYWYRQILGQKVEFLVSFYNNEISEKSEIFDDQFSVERPDGSNFTLKIRSTKLEDSAMYFCASRMTGVVGAFFGQGTRLTVV.

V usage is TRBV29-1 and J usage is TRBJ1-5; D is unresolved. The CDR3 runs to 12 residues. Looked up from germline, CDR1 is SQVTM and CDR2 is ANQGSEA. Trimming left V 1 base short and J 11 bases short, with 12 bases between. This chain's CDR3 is CSVEVDLRAQHF. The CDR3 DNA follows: TGCAGCGTTGAAGTCGACCTGCGGGCCCAGCATTTT.

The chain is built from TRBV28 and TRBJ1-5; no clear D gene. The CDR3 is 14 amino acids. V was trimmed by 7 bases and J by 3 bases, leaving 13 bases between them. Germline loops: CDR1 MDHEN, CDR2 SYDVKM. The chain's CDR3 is CASTGTVHNQPQHF. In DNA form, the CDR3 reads TGTGCCAGCACCGGTACAGTGCACAATCAGCCCCAGCATTTT.

The CDR3 here is CATSAWGEEINEQFF. The DNA for the CDR3 is TGTGCCACCAGTGCGTGGGGGGAAGAAATCAATGAGCAGTTCTTC. J is TRBJ2-1 and V is TRBV24-1; D is possibly TRBD2 (6 bases). The CDR3 loop spans 15 amino acids. CDR1 and CDR2 (germline): KGHDR, SFDVKD. V was clipped by 5 bases and J by 6 bases, with 16 bases between them.

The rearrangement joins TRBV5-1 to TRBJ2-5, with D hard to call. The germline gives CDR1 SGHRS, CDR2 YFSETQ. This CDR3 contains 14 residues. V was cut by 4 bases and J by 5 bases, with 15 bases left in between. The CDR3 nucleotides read TGCGCCAGCAGCCCCATTGCAGGCGTGGAGACCCAGTACTTC. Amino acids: CASSPIAGVETQYF.

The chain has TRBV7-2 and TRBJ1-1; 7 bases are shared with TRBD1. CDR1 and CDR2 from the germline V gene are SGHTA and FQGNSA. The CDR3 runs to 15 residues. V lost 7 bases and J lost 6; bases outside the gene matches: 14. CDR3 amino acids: CASKVQAGGYSEAFF. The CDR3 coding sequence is TGTGCCAGCAAGGTCCAGGCAGGGGGATACTCTGAAGCTTTCTTT.

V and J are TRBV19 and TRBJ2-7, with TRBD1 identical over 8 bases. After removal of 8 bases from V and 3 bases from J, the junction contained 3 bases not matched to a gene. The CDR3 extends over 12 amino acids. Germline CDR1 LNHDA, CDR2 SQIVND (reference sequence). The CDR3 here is CASQDRDYEQYF. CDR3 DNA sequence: TGTGCCAGTCAGGACAGGGACTACGAGCAGTACTTC. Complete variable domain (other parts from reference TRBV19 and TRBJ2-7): DGGITQSPKYLFRKEGQNVTLSCEQNLNHDAMYWYRQDPGQGLRLIYYSQIVNDFQKGDIAEGYSVSREKKESFPLTVTSAQKNPTAFYLCASQDRDYEQYFGPGTRLTVT.

CDR3 residues: CASPGTGLCYGYTF. The CDR3 region has the DNA TGTGCCAGCCCCGGGACAGGGTTATGCTATGGCTACACCTTC. J is TRBJ1-2 and V is TRBV27, with 9 bases identical to TRBD1. CDR1 is MNHEY, CDR2 SMNVEV, per germline (reference sequence). The CDR3 loop spans 14 amino acids. The trim removed 8 bases at V and 4 bases at J, leaving 8 bases unmatched.

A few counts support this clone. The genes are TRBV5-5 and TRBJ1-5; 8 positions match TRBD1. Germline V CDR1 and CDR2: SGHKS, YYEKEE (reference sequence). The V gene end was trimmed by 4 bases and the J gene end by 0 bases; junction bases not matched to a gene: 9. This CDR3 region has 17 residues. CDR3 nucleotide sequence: TGTGCCAGCAGCAGTGGACAGGGCTGGGGTAGCAATCAGCCCCAGCATTTT. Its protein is CASSSGQGWGSNQPQHF.

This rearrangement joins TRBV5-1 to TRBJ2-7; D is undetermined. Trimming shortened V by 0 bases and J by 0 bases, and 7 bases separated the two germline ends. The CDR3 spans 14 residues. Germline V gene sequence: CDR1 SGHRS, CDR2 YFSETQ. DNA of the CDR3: TGCGCCAGCAGCTTGGACAGCAGCTCCTACGAGCAGTACTTC. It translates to CASSLDSSSYEQYF. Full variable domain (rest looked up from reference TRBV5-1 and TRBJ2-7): KAGVTQTPRYLIKTRGQQVTLSCSPISGHRSVSWYQQTPGQGLQFLFEYFSETQRNKGNFPGRFSGRQFSNSRSEMNVSTLELGDSALYLCASSLDSSSYEQYFGPGTRLTVT.

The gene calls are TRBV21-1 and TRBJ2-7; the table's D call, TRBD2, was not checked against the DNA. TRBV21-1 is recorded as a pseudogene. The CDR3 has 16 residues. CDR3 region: CASSKETSGPSYEQYF. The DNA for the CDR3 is TGTGCCAGCAGCAAAGAGACTAGCGGGCCCTCCTACGAGCAGTACTTC.

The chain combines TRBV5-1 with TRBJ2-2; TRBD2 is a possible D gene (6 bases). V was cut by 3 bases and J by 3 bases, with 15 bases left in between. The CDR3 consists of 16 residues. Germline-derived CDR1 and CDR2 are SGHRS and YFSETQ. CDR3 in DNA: TGCGCCAGCAGCTCCGGAGGGACTTTTTACACCGGGGAGCTGTTTTTT. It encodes CASSSGGTFYTGELFF.

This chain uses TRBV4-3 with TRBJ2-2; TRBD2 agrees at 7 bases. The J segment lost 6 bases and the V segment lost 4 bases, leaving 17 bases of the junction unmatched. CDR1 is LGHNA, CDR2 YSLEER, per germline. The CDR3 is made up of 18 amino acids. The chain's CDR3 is CASSPTPGPPGLAGELFF. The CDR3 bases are TGCGCCAGCAGCCCCACGCCGGGACCGCCCGGACTAGCCGGGGAGCTGTTTTTT.

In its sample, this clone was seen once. CDR3: CASSTHGTGDVDTQYF. CDR3 DNA sequence: TGTGCCAGCAGCACCCACGGGACAGGGGATGTAGATACGCAGTATTTT. The genes are TRBV5-8 and TRBJ2-3; 10 positions match TRBD1. After removal of 4 bases from V and 5 bases from J, the junction contained 10 bases not matched to a gene. The CDR3 is 16 amino acids. Germline loops: CDR1 SGHTS, CDR2 YDEGEE.

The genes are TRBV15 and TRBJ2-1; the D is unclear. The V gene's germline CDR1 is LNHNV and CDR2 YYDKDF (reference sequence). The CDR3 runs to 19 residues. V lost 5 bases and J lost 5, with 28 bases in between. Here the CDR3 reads CATSLISSWYLATNNEQFF. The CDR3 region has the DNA TGTGCCACCAGCCTTATTAGCTCCTGGTATTTGGCTACCAACAATGAGCAGTTCTTC. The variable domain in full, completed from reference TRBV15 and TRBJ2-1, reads DAMVIQNPRYQVTQFGKPVTLSCSQTLNHNVMYWYQQKSSQAPKLLFHYYDKDFNNEADTPDNFQSRRPNTSFCFLDIRSPGLGDTAMYLCATSLISSWYLATNNEQFFGPGTRLTVL.

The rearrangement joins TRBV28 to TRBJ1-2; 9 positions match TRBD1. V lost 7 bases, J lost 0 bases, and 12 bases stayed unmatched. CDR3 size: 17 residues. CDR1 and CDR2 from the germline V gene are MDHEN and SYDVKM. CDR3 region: CASKTGTGSIANYGYTF. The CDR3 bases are TGTGCCAGCAAAACTGGGACAGGGTCCATCGCTAACTATGGCTACACCTTC.

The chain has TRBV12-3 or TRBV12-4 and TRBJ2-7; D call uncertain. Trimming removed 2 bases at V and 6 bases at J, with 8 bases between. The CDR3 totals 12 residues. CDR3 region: CASSLSRAEQYF. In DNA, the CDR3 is TGTGCCAGCAGTTTAAGTCGAGCCGAGCAGTACTTC.

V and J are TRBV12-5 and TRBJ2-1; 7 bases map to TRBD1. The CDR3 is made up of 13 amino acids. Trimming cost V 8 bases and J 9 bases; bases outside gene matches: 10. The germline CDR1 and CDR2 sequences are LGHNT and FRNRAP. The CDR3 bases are TGTGCTAGTACCCACGACAGGGAAGTTGAGCAGTTCTTC. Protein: CASTHDREVEQFF.

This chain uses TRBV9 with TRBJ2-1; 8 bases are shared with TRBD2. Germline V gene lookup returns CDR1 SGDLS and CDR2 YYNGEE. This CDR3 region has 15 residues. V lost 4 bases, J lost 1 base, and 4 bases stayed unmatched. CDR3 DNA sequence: TGTGCCAGCAGCAAAGTAGCGGGATCCTACAATGAGCAGTTCTTC. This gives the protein CASSKVAGSYNEQFF.